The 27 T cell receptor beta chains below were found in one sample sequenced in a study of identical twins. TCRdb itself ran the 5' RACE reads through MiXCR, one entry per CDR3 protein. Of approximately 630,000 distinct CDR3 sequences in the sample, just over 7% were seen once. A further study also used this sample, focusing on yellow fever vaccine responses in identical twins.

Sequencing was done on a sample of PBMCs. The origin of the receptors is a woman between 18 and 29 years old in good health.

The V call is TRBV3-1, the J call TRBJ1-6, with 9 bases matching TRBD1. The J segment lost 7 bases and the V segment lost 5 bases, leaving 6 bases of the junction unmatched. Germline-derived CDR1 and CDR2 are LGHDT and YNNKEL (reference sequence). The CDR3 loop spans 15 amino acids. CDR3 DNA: TGTGCCAGCAGCGATATAGGACAGGGGAATTCACCCCTCCACTTT. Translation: CASSDIGQGNSPLHF.

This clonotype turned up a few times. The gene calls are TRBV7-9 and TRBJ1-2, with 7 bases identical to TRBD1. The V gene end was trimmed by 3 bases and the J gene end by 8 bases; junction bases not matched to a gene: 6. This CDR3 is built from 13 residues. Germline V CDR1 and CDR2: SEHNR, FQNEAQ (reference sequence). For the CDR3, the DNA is TGTGCCAGCAGCTTCCAGGGGGGTATGGGCTACACCTTC. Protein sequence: CASSFQGGMGYTF.

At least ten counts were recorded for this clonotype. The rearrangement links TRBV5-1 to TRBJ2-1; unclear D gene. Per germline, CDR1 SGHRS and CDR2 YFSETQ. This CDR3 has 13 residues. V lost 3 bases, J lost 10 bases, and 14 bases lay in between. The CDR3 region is CASSSLSLPEQFF. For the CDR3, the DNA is TGCGCCAGCAGCTCCCTCAGCCTACCGGAGCAGTTCTTC.

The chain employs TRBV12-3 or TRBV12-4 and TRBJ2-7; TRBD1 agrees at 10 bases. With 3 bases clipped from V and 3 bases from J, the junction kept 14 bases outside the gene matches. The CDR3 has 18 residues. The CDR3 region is CASSFWGQGPISYYEQYV. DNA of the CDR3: TGTGCCAGCAGTTTTTGGGGACAGGGGCCTATCTCTTACTACGAGCAGTACGTC.

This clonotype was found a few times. CDR3 protein: CASRSATFFYEQYF. The CDR3 DNA follows: TGCGCCAGCAGGTCGGCTACTTTTTTCTACGAGCAGTACTTC. The chain carries TRBV5-1 and TRBJ2-7; the D is unclear. The germline V gene has CDR1 SGHRS and CDR2 YFSETQ. The V gene lost 5 bases and the J gene lost 3 bases, with 15 bases spanning the gap. The CDR3 has 14 amino acids. Full variable domain (missing parts from reference TRBV5-1 and TRBJ2-7): KAGVTQTPRYLIKTRGQQVTLSCSPISGHRSVSWYQQTPGQGLQFLFEYFSETQRNKGNFPGRFSGRQFSNSRSEMNVSTLELGDSALYLCASRSATFFYEQYFGPGTRLTVT.

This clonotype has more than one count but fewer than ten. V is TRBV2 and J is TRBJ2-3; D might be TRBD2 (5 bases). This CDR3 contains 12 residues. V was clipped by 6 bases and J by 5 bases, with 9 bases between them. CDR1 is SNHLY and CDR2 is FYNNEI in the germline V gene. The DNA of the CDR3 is TGTGCCAGCAGGGATCGGGGAGATACGCAGTATTTT. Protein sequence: CASRDRGDTQYF.

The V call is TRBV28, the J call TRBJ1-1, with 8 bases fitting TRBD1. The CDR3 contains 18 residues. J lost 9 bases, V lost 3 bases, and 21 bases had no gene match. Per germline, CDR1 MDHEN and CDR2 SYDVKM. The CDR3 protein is CASSFLRTGFSKVPKAFF. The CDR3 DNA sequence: TGTGCCAGCAGTTTCTTGCGGACAGGGTTCTCGAAAGTACCCAAAGCTTTCTTT. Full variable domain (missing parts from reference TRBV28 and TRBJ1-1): DVKVTQSSRYLVKRTGEKVFLECVQDMDHENMFWYRQDPGLGLRLIYFSYDVKMKEKGDIPEGYSVSREKKERFSLILESASTNQTSMYLCASSFLRTGFSKVPKAFFGQGTRLTVV.

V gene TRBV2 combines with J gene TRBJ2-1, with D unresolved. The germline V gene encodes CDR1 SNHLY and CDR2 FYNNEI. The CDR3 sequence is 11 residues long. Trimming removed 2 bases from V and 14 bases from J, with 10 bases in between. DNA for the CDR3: TGTGCCAGCAGTGAAATCGGGTCGGAGTTCTTC. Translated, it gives CASSEIGSEFF.

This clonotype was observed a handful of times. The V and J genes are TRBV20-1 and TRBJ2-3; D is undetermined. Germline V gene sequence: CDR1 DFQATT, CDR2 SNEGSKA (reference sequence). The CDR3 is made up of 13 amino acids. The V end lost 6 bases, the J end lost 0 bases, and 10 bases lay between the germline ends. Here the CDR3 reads CSASWGSTDTQYF. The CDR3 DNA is TGCAGTGCCTCCTGGGGAAGCACAGATACGCAGTATTTT.

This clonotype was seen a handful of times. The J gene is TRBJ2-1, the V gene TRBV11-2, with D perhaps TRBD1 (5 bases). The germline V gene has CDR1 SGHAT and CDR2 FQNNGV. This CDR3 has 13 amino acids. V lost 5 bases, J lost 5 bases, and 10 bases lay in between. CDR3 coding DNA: TGTGCCAGCAGCCCGGACAACCACAATGAGCAGTTCTTC. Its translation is CASSPDNHNEQFF.

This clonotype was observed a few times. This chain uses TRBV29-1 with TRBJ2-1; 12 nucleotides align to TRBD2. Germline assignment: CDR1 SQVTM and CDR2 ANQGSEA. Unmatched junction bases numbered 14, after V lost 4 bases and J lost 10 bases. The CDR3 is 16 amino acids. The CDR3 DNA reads TGCAGCGTTGTGCCCCCAAGACTAGCGGGAGAGTGGGAGCAGTTCTTC. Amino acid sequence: CSVVPPRLAGEWEQFF.

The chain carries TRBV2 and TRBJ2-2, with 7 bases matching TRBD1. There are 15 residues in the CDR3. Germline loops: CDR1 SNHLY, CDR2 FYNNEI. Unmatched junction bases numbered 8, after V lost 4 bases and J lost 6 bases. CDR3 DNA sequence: TGTGCCAGCAGTGCCCCGACAGGGAATGCCGGGGAGCTGTTTTTT. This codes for CASSAPTGNAGELFF.

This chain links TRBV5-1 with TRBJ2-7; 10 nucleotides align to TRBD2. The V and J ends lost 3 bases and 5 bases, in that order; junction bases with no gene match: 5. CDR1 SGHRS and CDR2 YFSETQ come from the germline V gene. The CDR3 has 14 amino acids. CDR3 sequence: CASSSSGGAHEQYV. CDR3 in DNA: TGCGCCAGCAGCTCGAGCGGGGGGGCACACGAGCAGTACGTC.

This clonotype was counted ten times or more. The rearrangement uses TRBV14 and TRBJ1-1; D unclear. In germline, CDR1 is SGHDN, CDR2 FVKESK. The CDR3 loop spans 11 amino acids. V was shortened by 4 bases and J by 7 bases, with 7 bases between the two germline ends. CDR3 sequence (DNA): TGTGCCAGCAGCCGAGCCTATGAAGCTTTCTTT. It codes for CASSRAYEAFF.

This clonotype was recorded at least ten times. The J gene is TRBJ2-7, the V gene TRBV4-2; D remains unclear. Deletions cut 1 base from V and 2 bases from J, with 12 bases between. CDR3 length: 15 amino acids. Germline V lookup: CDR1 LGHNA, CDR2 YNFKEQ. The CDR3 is CASSQGLAGTYEQYF. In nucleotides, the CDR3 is TGTGCCAGCAGCCAAGGTCTGGCAGGAACCTACGAGCAGTACTTC.

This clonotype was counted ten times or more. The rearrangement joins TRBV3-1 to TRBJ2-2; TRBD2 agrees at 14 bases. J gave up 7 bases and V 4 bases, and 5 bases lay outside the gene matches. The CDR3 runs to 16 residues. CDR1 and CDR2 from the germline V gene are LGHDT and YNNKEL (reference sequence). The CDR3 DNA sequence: TGTGCCAGCAGCCTTCGACTAGCGGGGGGGCTCGGGGAGCTGTTTTTT. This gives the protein CASSLRLAGGLGELFF.

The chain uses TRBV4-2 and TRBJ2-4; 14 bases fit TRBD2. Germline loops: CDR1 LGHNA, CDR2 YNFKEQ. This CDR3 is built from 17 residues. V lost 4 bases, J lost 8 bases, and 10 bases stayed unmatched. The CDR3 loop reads CASSPAGLAGGVDIQYF. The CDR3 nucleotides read TGTGCCAGCAGCCCCGCCGGACTAGCGGGGGGCGTAGACATTCAGTACTTC.

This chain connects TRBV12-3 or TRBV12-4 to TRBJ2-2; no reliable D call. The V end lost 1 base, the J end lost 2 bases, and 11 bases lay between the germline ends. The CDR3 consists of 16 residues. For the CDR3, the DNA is TGTGCCAGCAGTTTAGGGGTGAAAATAAACACCGGGGAGCTGTTTTTT. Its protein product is CASSLGVKINTGELFF.

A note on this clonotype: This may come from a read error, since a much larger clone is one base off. The CDR3 DNA sequence: TGTGCCAGCTCAACCACAGTGGTCGAGCAGTACTTC. This encodes CASSTTVVEQYF. V is TRBV18 and J is TRBJ2-7, with D unresolved. Germline loops: CDR1 KGHSH, CDR2 LQKENI. V lost 5 bases to trimming and J lost 6 bases, with 11 bases between them. CDR3 length: 12 residues.

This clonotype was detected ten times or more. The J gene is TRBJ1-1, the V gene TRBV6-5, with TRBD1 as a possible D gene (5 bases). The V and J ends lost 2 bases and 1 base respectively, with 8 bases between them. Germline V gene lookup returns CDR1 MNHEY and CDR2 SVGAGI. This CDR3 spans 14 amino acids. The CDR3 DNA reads TGTGCCAGCAGTTACACCGGGACGAACACTGAAGCTTTCTTT. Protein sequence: CASSYTGTNTEAFF.

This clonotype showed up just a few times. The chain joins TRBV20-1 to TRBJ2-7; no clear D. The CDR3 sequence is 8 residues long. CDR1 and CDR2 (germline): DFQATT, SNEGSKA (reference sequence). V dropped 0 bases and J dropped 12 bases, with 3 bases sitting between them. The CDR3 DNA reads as TGCAGTGCTAGAGATCCGTACTTC. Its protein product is CSARDPYF.

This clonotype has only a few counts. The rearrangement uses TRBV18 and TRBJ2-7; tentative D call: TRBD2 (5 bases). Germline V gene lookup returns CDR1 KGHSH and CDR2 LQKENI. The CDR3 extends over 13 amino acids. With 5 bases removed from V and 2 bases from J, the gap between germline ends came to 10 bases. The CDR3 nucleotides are TGTGCCAGCTCAACCGGGATGACCTACGAGCAGTACGTC. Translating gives CASSTGMTYEQYV.

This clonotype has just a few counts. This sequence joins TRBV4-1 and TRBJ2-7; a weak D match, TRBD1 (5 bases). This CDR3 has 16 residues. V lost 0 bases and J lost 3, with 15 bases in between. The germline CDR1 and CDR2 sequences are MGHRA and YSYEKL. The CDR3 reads CASSQDQFVDSYEQYF. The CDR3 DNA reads TGCGCCAGCAGCCAAGATCAGTTTGTCGACAGCTACGAGCAGTACTTC.

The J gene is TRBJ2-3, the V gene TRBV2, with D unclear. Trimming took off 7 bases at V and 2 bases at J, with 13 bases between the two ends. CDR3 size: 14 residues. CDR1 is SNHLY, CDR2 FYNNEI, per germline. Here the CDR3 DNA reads TGTGCCAGCATGGCGTCCTCTGACACAGATACGCAGTATTTT. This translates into CASMASSDTDTQYF.

DNA for the CDR3: TGCGCCAGCAGCCAAGAGGCGATCTGGCCACTTAACACTGAAGCTTTCTTT. Amino acids: CASSQEAIWPLNTEAFF. The J gene is TRBJ1-1, the V gene TRBV4-1; D not resolved. Trimming removed 0 bases at V and 2 bases at J, with 16 bases between. CDR3 length equals 17 residues. Germline-derived CDR1 and CDR2 are MGHRA and YSYEKL.

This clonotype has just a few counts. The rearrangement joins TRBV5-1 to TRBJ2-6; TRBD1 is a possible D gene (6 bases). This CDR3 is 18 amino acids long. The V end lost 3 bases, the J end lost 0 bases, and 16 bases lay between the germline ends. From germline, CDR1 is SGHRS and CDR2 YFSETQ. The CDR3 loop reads CASSWGRDIISGANVLTF. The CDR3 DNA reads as TGCGCCAGCAGCTGGGGCCGGGACATAATCTCTGGGGCCAACGTCCTGACTTTC.

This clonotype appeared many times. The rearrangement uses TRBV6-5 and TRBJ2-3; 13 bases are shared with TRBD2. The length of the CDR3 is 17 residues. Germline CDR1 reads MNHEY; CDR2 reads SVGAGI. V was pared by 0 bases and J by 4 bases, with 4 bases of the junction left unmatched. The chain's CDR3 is CASSYSGLAGPSDTQYF. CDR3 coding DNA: TGTGCCAGCAGTTACTCGGGACTAGCGGGACCGTCAGATACGCAGTATTTT.